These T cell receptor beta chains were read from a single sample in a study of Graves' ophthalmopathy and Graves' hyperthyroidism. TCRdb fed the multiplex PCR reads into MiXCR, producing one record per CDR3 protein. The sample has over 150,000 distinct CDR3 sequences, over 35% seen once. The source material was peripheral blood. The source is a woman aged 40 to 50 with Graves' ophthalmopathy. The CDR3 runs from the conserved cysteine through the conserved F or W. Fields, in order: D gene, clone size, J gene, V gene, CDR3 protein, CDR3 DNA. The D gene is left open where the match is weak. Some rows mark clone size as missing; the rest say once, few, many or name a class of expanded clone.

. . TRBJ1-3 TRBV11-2 CASSPRGYTIYF TGTGCCAGCAGCCCGAGGGGTTACACCATATATTTT
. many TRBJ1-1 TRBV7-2 CASSLVTGLISTEAFF TGTGCCAGCAGCTTAGTTACGGGCCTGATCAGCACTGAAGCTTTCTTT
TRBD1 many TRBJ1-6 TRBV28 CASSLSRINIQGPNSPLHF TGTGCCAGCAGTTTATCCCGAATCAACATACAGGGGCCTAATTCACCCCTCCACTTT
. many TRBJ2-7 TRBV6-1 CASSQQNPGTLPYEQYF TGTGCCAGCAGTCAACAAAACCCAGGGACTTTGCCCTACGAGCAGTACTTC
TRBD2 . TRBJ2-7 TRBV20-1 CSARDLAGVSEQYF TGCAGTGCTAGAGATCTGGCGGGAGTAAGCGAGCAGTACTTC
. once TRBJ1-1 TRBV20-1 CSARGGLRFMNTEAFF TGCAGTGCTAGAGGGGGCCTACGCTTCATGAACACTGAAGCTTTCTTT
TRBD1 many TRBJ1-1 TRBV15 CATSRSGTGDTEAFF TGTGCCACCAGCAGATCCGGGACAGGGGACACTGAAGCTTTCTTT
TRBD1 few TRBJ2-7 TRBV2 CASSGDRGKEQYF TGTGCCAGCAGTGGGGACAGGGGAAAGGAGCAGTACTTC
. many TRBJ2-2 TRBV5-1 CASSVWLTDGPNTGELFF TGCGCCAGCAGTGTTTGGTTGACCGACGGACCGAACACCGGGGAGCTGTTTTTT
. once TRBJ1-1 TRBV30 CAWSPVFRGTEAFF TGTGCCTGGAGTCCGGTTTTCAGGGGCACTGAAGCTTTCTTT
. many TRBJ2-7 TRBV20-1 CIHYYEQYF TGCATCCACTACTACGAGCAGTACTTC
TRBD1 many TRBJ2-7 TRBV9 CASSVEDRGSCEQYF TGTGCCAGCAGCGTAGAGGACAGGGGGAGCTGCGAGCAGTACTTC
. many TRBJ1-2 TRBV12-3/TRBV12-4 CASSDPPGVANYGYTF TGTGCCAGCAGCGATCCCCCCGGAGTAGCTAACTATGGCTACACCTTC
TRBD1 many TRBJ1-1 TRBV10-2 CASSGEQGVFGTEAFF TGCGCCAGCAGTGGAGAACAGGGGGTTTTTGGCACTGAAGCTTTCTTT
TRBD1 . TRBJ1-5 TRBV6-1 CASSPRQGFNQPQHF TGTGCCAGCAGCCCCCGACAGGGCTTCAATCAGCCCCAGCATTTT
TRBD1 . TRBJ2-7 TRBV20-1 CSAAGTGDLGQYF TGCAGTGCTGCCGGGACAGGGGATTTAGGGCAGTACTTC
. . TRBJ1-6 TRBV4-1 CASSQVTPESPLHF TGCGCCAGCAGCCAAGTGACACCTGAGTCACCCCTCCACTTT
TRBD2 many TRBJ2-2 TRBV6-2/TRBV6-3 CASGRTGGTGELFF TGTGCCAGCGGACGAACGGGGGGCACCGGGGAGCTGTTTTTT
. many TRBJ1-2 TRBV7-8 CASSLGAARPYGYTF TGTGCCAGCAGCTTAGGGGCAGCGAGGCCCTATGGCTACACCTTC
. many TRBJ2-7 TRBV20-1 CSATGPTIPSYEQYF TGCAGTGCTACCGGGCCTACTATCCCCTCCTACGAGCAGTACTTC
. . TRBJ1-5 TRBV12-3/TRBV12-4 CASSEQGPFQPQHF TGTGCCAGCAGTGAGCAGGGGCCCTTTCAGCCCCAGCATTTT
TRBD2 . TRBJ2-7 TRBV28 CASSPRLSGRYGEQYF TGTGCCAGCAGTCCCCGTTTGAGCGGGAGATATGGCGAGCAGTACTTC
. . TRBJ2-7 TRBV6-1 CASSPRRGAYEQYF TGTGCCAGCAGTCCTAGGCGGGGCGCCTACGAGCAGTACTTC
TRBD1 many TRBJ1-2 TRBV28 CASRSQGARYGYTF TGTGCCAGCAGGTCACAGGGGGCTAGGTATGGCTACACCTTC
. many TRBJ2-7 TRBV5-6 CASRDYRSEQYF TGTGCCAGCAGGGACTACAGGTCCGAGCAGTACTTC
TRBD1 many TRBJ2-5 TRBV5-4 CASSLDGDREETQYF TGTGCCAGCAGCTTGGATGGGGACAGGGAAGAGACCCAGTACTTC
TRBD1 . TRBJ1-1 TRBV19 CASSIIGGTGGVNTEAFF TGTGCCAGTAGTATCATCGGGGGGACAGGAGGGGTGAACACTGAAGCTTTCTTT
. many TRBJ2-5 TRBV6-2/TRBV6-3 CASSRTGAGETQYF TGTGCCAGCAGTAGAACAGGGGCGGGGGAGACCCAGTACTTC
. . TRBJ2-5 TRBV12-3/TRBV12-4 CASSSQFGSAETQYF TGTGCCAGCAGTTCTCAATTCGGCAGCGCTGAGACCCAGTACTTC
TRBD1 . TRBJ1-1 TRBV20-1 CSATGTENTEAFF TGCAGTGCAACCGGGACAGAGAACACTGAAGCTTTCTTT
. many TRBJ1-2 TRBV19 CASSIDGQSYGYTF TGTGCCAGTAGTATAGATGGACAGTCCTATGGCTACACCTTC
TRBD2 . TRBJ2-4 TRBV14 CASSQEGLGGVVKNIQYF TGTGCCAGCAGCCAAGAAGGCCTTGGGGGGGTGGTCAAAAACATTCAGTACTTC
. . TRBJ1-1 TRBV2 CASSTGQGEEAFF TGTGCCAGCAGTACAGGGCAGGGAGAGGAAGCTTTCTTT
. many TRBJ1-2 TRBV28 CASSAPRTANYGYTF TGTGCCAGCAGCGCTCCCCGGACAGCGAACTATGGCTACACCTTC
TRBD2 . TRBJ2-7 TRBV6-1 CASRPGTSNYEQYF TGTGCCAGCAGGCCCGGGACTAGTAACTACGAGCAGTACTTC
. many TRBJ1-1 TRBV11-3 CASSPLRGTSEAFF TGTGCCAGCAGCCCGTTACGGGGAACTTCTGAAGCTTTCTTT
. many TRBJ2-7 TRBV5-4 CASSLAGGILEQYF TGTGCCAGCAGCTTGGCAGGGGGGATCCTCGAGCAGTACTTC
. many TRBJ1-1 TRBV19 CASSIRGTLNTEAFF TGTGCCAGTAGTATTCGCGGGACATTGAACACTGAAGCTTTCTTT
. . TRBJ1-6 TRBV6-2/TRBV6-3 CASSYQGRRSPLHF TGTGCCAGCAGTTACCAGGGTAGAAGATCACCCCTCCACTTT
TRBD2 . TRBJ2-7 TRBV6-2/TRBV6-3 CAGGGVNEQYF TGTGCCGGGGGGGGAGTCAACGAGCAGTACTTC
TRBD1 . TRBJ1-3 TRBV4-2 CASSPGTGIGNTIYF TGTGCCAGCAGCCCCGGGACAGGGATTGGAAACACCATATATTTT
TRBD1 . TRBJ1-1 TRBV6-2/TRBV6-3 CASSYSVPDRTGPEAFF TGTGCCAGCAGTTACTCTGTCCCGGACAGGACGGGGCCTGAAGCTTTCTTT
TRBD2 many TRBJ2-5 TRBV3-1 CASSQDTSGSETQYF TGTGCCAGCAGCCAAGATACTAGCGGGAGTGAGACCCAGTACTTC